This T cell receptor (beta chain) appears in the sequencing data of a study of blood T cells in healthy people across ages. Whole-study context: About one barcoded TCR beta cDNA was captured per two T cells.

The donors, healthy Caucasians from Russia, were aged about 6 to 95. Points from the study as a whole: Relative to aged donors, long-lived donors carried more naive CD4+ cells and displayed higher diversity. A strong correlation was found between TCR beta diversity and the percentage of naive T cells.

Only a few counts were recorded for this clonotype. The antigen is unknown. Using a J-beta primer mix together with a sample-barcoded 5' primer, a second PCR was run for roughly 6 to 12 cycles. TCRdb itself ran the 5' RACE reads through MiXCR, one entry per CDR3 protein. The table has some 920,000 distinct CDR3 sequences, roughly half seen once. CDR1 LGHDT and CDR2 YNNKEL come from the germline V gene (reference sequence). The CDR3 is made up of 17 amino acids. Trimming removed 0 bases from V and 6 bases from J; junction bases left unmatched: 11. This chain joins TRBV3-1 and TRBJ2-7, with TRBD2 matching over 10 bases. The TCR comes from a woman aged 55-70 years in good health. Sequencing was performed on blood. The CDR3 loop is CASSQDRGSLAGREQYF. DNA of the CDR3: TGTGCCAGCAGCCAAGACCGGGGTTCACTAGCGGGACGCGAGCAGTACTTC.